This T cell receptor beta chain was identified during a study of blood T cell repertoires in COVID-19 (dated by TCRdb to 2018 to 2020). General notes on the study: The collaborator samples originated in the United States, Italy and Spain and spanned the acute and convalescent phases of COVID-19. The repertoires were released in a freely available public database meant as a resource for research on the immune response to SARS-CoV-2. The sample metadata nearly always contained a de-identified subject ID, COVID-19 status, age in years and sex. Where HLA class I and class II types were available, the types were taken from metadata supplied by the sample provider, not from assay-based typing. The prospective study material was composed of cDNA or gDNA derived from T cells, B-cell-depleted T cells, or PBMCs. Samples came from the ongoing ImmuneRACE study (first 160 participants) plus 1,254 subjects from 6 global collaborators. Subjects who had been exposed to COVID-19, were actively infected with it, or had recovered from it provided the deeply sampled blood TCRbeta repertoires that made up the dataset.

Details on this clone: There is no known antigen for this receptor. No base-level quality is on record; no much larger clone is a single base apart.

Collaborating institutions collected whole blood in K2EDTA tubes following their own protocols. For TCRbeta analysis, collaborators shipped samples as frozen whole blood, isolated PBMCs, or DNA extracted from either of those sample types. TCRbeta CDR3 regions were amplified from genomic DNA using the immunoSEQ Assay, a bias-controlled multiplex PCR. Regarding the original processing steps: Within the assay, amplification of reference gene primers was used to estimate how many nucleated cells each sample contained. To quantify the absolute abundance of each unique TCRbeta CDR3 rearrangement, sequence reads were collapsed and filtered. Productive Simpson clonality was computed per sample as the square root of Simpson's diversity index over productive rearrangements. In TCRdb, the immuneACCESS table is reduced to in-frame sequences with V and J assigned. These tables do not hold every clone; where another copy was compared, an unresolved V gene accounts for under half, and the others remain unexplained. D and trimming were read from the DNA, whereas the V and J calls and clone size are those reported in that table. This sample holds about 150,000 clones; about four fifths were observed only once. 25% to 30% of the sample lies in the top ten.

The investigation overall reported the following: The amount of clinical and demographic metadata varied by source and participant and was provided uncurated.

V and J are truncated by 5 bases and 0 bases respectively, leaving an intervening sequence of 5 bases. The germline V gene specifies SGHRS as CDR1 and YFSETQ as CDR2. The CDR3, from cysteine to phenylalanine, totals 13 residues. Only the CDR3 portion is preserved as DNA: 39 bases, with reading frame beginning at the first base. This sequence originates from a woman aged 55-75 years with acute or convalescent COVID-19. The chain was built from TRBV5-1 and TRBJ2-2, with the D gene not confidently named. Sequencing was done on a sample of peripheral blood. Here the CDR3 is given as CASSFANTGELFF. In nucleotide form, the sequence is TGCGCCAGCAGTTTCGCGAACACCGGGGAGCTGTTTTTT.